This TCR beta chain appears in the sequencing data of a study of blood T cell repertoires in COVID-19. The overall study: In each case, the material was cDNA or gDNA derived from T cells, B-cell-depleted T cells, or PBMCs.

This clone has a single count. There are 17 residues in the CDR3. The V and J ends lost 5 bases and 1 base respectively, with 17 bases between them. CDR1 and CDR2 (germline): SEHNR, FQNEAQ (reference sequence). In the source study's methods: Researchers report that nucleated cell counts were estimated from reference gene primer amplification. The protocol was immunoSEQ multiplex PCR, while the TCRdb copy is restricted to in-frame clones and leaves out a portion. V, J and clone size reflect that table, while D and trimming were determined from the DNA. The data show around 110,000 clones, roughly 86% seen once.

The chain uses TRBV7-9 and TRBJ2-2, with D perhaps matching TRBD1 (6 bases). The TCR sequence derives from a man aged 35-49 years with acute or convalescent COVID-19. The sequencing sample was made of peripheral blood. The DNA of the CDR3 is TGTGCCAGCAGCCCCCCGATAAGACAGGAGAACACCGGGGAGCTGTTTTTT. Its translation is CASSPPIRQENTGELFF.